The table lists the clone carrying this TCR beta chain with a few counts. Alpha- and beta-chain coverage of first-strand cDNA came from TRAV- and TRBV-specific primers. Amplification, which lasted approximately 20 PCR cycles, used a constant-region primer and V-primer adapter to amplify TCRs. TCRdb ran MiXCR on the reads and lists one entry per CDR3 protein. Here the sample spans some 60,000 distinct CDR3 sequences, about 26% being singletons. This sample is part of a study of low-dose radiotherapy and immunotherapy resistance in tumors. The sample's time point: before trial treatment. The CDR3 extends over 14 amino acids. From germline, CDR1 is SGHTA and CDR2 FQGNSA. Trimming pared 1 base from V and 7 bases from J, leaving 8 bases between.

The specimen was PBMCs, collected before treatment. This receptor was obtained from a male donor with rectosigmoid adenocarcinoma. V usage is TRBV7-2 and J usage is TRBJ1-6; D remains ambiguous. CDR3 coding DNA: TGTGCCAGCAGCTTAGAGTCAGGAAATTCACCCCTCCACTTT. Translating it yields CASSLESGNSPLHF.